The clone carrying this T cell receptor beta chain was recorded a few times. Germline CDR1 is SGHTA and CDR2 is FQGNSA. CDR3 length: 15 residues. Trimming took 5 bases from V and 3 from J; bases not matched to a gene: 2. The data originate from a study of identifying expanded T cells in peripheral blood. Measured with immunoSEQ multiplex PCR; TCRdb has only the in-frame clones, and not every one. Among around 57,000 clones listed, approximately 87% were seen once. This TCR came from a person between 18 and 70 years old in good health. Input material: blood. The chain combines TRBV7-2 with TRBJ2-5, with 14 bases matching TRBD2. In DNA, the CDR3 is TGTGCCAGCAGCCGGGGACTAGCGGGAGAAGAGACCCAGTACTTC. This gives the protein CASSRGLAGEETQYF.